Following are 10 T cell receptor beta chains from one sample sequenced in a study of Ad26.COV2.S vaccination and SARS-CoV-2 variants. Treatment meaning: some 20 received Ad26.COV2.S at low or high dose, single or two shots; a few received placebo; per-sample allocation not given. Following the first vaccine or placebo injection, samples were taken on day 63. Generated by immunoSEQ multiplex PCR, the TCRdb table keeps only in-frame clones and is missing some. The sample lists 400,000 or so clones; 88% were seen once. Here the sequenced sample was peripheral blood, taken in a trial of Ad26.COV2.S vaccine versus placebo. Source of these receptors: a person aged 18-60 years who received the Ad26.COV2.S COVID-19 vaccine or a placebo.

V and J are TRBV30 and TRBJ2-5, with 8 bases lining up with TRBD2. The CDR3 totals 16 residues. From germline, CDR1 is GTSNPN and CDR2 SVGIG (reference sequence). The ends lost 0 bases at V and 5 bases at J; junction bases unmatched: 11. This CDR3 reads CAWSVAGGATLETQYF. In DNA, the CDR3 is TGTGCCTGGAGTGTAGCCGGGGGGGCTACCCTGGAGACCCAGTACTTC. The full variable domain, rest sourced from reference TRBV30 and TRBJ2-5, is SQTIHQWPATLVQPVGSPLSLECTVEGTSNPNLYWYRQAAGRGLQLLFYSVGIGQISSEVPQNLSASRPQDRQFILSSKKLLLSDSGFYLCAWSVAGGATLETQYFGPGTRLLVL.

The rearrangement links TRBV29-1 to TRBJ1-2, with TRBD1 matching 7 bases. The CDR3 spans 13 residues. Germline V gene lookup returns CDR1 SQVTM and CDR2 ANQGSEA. Trimming removed 6 bases from V and 8 bases from J; junction bases left unmatched: 12. The CDR3 is CSVRTGVERGYTF. For the CDR3, the DNA is TGCAGCGTAAGAACAGGGGTAGAGAGGGGCTACACCTTC.

The V and J genes are TRBV7-9 and TRBJ1-1; D perhaps matches TRBD1 (6 bases). This CDR3 has 15 residues. V was trimmed by 1 base and J by 0 bases, leaving 9 bases between them. CDR1 SEHNR and CDR2 FQNEAQ come from the germline V gene (reference sequence). CDR3 sequence reads: CASSLGAGVNTEAFF. CDR3 bases: TGTGCCAGCAGCTTAGGGGCAGGGGTGAACACTGAAGCTTTCTTT. Filled out from reference TRBV7-9 and TRBJ1-1, the complete variable domain reads DTGVSQNPRHKITKRGQNVTFRCDPISEHNRLYWYRQTLGQGPEFLTYFQNEAQLEKSRLLSDRFSAERPKGSFSTLEIQRTEQGDSAMYLCASSLGAGVNTEAFFGQGTRLTVV.

J is TRBJ2-3 and V is TRBV21-1; the listed D gene, TRBD1, was not tested against the DNA. TRBV21-1 represents a pseudogene. CDR3 length: 16 amino acids. The CDR3 region has the DNA TGTGCCAGCAGCGTTACCGGGACAGGGGGGCCAGATACGCAGTATTTT. Amino acid sequence: CASSVTGTGGPDTQYF.

This chain uses TRBV6-5 with TRBJ2-1; D gene unclear. The V gene lost 0 bases and the J gene lost 0 bases, with 9 bases spanning the gap. CDR1 MNHEY and CDR2 SVGAGI come from the germline V gene. CDR3 length: 16 amino acids. The CDR3 DNA reads TGTGCCAGCAGTTACTCTCCCCCGGACTCCTACAATGAGCAGTTCTTC. Its translation: CASSYSPPDSYNEQFF.

V and J are TRBV7-8 and TRBJ1-4, with 7 bases fitting TRBD1. V lost 7 bases to trimming and J lost 3 bases; unmatched junction nucleotides: 5. Germline loops: CDR1 SGHVS, CDR2 FQNEAQ. The length of the CDR3 is 14 residues. CDR3 sequence (DNA): TGTGCCAGCACCAGGGGGGCGTCTAATGAAAAACTGTTTTTT. Its translation is CASTRGASNEKLFF. The whole variable domain, filled in from reference TRBV7-8 and TRBJ1-4, reads GAGVSQSPRYKVAKRGQDVALRCDPISGHVSLFWYQQALGQGPEFLTYFQNEAQLDKSGLPSDRFFAERPEGSVSTLKIQRTQQEDSAVYLCASTRGASNEKLFFGSGTQLSVL.

This chain's CDR3 is CASSFQEGIGELFF. For the CDR3, the DNA is TGCGCCAGCAGCTTCCAGGAGGGGATTGGGGAGCTGTTTTTT. This rearrangement joins TRBV5-1 to TRBJ2-2, with D perhaps matching TRBD2 (6 bases). This CDR3 region has 14 residues. V dropped 2 bases and J dropped 8 bases, with 13 bases sitting between them. The germline V gene has CDR1 SGHRS and CDR2 YFSETQ. Full variable domain (remainder filled in from reference TRBV5-1 and TRBJ2-2): KAGVTQTPRYLIKTRGQQVTLSCSPISGHRSVSWYQQTPGQGLQFLFEYFSETQRNKGNFPGRFSGRQFSNSRSEMNVSTLELGDSALYLCASSFQEGIGELFFGEGSRLTVL.

CDR3 amino acids: CASSLDRGGTQYF. The CDR3 coding sequence is TGTGCCAGCAGCTTGGACAGGGGGGGTACGCAGTATTTT. The V and J genes are TRBV7-9 and TRBJ2-3; 10 bases line up with TRBD1. The CDR3 sequence is 13 residues long. The germline gives CDR1 SEHNR, CDR2 FQNEAQ (reference sequence). V lost 3 bases to trimming and J lost 8 bases; unmatched junction nucleotides: 2.

The genes are TRBV12-3 or TRBV12-4 and TRBJ1-5; 7 bases are a match to TRBD1. This CDR3 region has 13 residues. Trimming removed 6 bases from V and 9 bases from J; junction bases left unmatched: 8. The chain's CDR3 is CASSDRVGRPQHF. In DNA form, the CDR3 reads TGTGCCAGCAGCGACAGGGTTGGGCGGCCCCAGCATTTT.

The rearrangement uses TRBV6-2 or TRBV6-3 and TRBJ2-7; D unresolved. The CDR3 has 13 amino acids. Germline-derived CDR1 and CDR2 are MNHEY and SVGEGT. V was clipped by 2 bases and J by 4 bases, with 9 bases between them. The CDR3 is CASSYRSSYEQYF. CDR3 coding DNA: TGTGCCAGCAGTTACCGCTCCTCGTACGAGCAGTACTTC.